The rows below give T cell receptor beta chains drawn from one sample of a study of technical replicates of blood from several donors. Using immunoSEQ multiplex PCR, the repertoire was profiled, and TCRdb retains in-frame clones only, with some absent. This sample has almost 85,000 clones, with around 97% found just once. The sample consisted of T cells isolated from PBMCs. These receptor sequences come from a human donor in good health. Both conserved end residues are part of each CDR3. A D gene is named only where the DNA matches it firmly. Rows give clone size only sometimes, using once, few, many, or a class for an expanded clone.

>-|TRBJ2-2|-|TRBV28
CASSSVAGNTGELFF
TGTGCCAGCAGCTCCGTGGCGGGAAACACCGGGGAGCTGTTTTTT
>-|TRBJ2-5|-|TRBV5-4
CASSAEDGRRETQYF
TGTGCCAGCAGCGCCGAGGACGGGAGACGAGAGACCCAGTACTTC
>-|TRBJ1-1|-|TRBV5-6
CASSFRGQYITEAFF
TGTGCCAGCAGCTTTAGGGGACAATATATCACTGAAGCTTTCTTT
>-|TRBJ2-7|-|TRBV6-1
CAIQGVYEQYF
TGTGCCATACAAGGGGTTTACGAGCAGTACTTC
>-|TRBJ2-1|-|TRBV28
CASSSRTGGDEQFF
TGTGCCAGCAGTTCCCGGACAGGCGGGGATGAGCAGTTCTTC
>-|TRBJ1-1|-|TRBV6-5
CASSYSRGGSYTEAFF
TGTGCCAGCAGTTACTCGCGGGGGGGCTCGTACACTGAAGCTTTCTTT
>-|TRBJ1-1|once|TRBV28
CASSLRTVEAFF
TGTGCCAGCAGTTTACGGACAGTTGAAGCTTTCTTT
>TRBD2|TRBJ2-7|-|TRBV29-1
CSVEKAGGTAYEQYF
TGCAGCGTGGAAAAAGCGGGAGGGACGGCGTACGAGCAGTACTTC
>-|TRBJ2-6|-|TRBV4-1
CASSQVLSGANVLTF
TGCGCCAGCAGCCAAGTACTCTCTGGGGCCAACGTCCTGACTTTC
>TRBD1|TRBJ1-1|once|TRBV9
CASKKGRGRTEAFF
TGTGCCAGCAAAAAGGGCAGGGGGCGGACTGAAGCTTTCTTT
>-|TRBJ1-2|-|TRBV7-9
CASSSLWMGAAGYTF
TGTGCCAGCAGCTCGCTCTGGATGGGGGCGGCTGGCTACACCTTC
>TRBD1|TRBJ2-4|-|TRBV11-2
CASSSIPGTELAKNIQYF
TGTGCCAGCAGCTCCATCCCTGGGACAGAACTAGCCAAAAACATTCAGTACTTC
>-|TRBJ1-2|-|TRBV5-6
CASSLRQGSWRNGYTF
TGTGCCAGCAGCTTGCGGCAGGGGAGTTGGCGCAATGGCTACACCTTC
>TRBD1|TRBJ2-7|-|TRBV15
CATSMDRKPTYEQYF
TGTGCCACCAGCATGGACAGGAAGCCTACCTACGAGCAGTACTTC
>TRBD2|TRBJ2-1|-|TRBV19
CASSPGGSLHEQFF
TGTGCCAGTAGTCCCGGGGGGTCGCTCCATGAGCAGTTCTTC
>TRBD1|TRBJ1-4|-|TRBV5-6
CASSPRPGGHVGEKLFF
TGTGCCAGCAGCCCTCGCCCAGGGGGCCATGTAGGGGAAAAACTGTTTTTT
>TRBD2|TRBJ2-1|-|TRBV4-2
CASSHSRGLAGVGDNEQFF
TGTGCCAGCAGCCATAGCCGCGGACTAGCGGGAGTGGGGGACAATGAGCAGTTCTTC
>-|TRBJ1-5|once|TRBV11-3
CASSPPFTGFNQPQHF
TGTGCCAGCAGCCCCCCCTTCACAGGATTCAATCAGCCCCAGCATTTT
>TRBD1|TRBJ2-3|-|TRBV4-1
CASSQTGNTQYF
TGCGCCAGCAGCCAGACAGGGAATACGCAGTATTTT
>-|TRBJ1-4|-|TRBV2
CASSSNEKLFF
TGTGCCAGCAGTTCGAATGAAAAACTGTTTTTT
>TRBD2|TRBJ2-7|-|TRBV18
CASSPVAGVSSYEQYF
TGTGCCAGCTCACCGGTAGCGGGGGTAAGCTCCTACGAGCAGTACTTC
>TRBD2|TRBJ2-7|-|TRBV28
CASSGGVAGILDEQYF
TGTGCCAGCAGTGGGGGGGTAGCGGGAATTCTGGACGAGCAGTACTTC